This TCR beta chain was retrieved from a study of T cell responses to AZD1222 COVID-19 vaccine listed by TCRdb under 2021. Background for the entire study: A total of roughly 240 trial participants underwent TCR sequencing, of whom around 200 received two doses of AZD1222 and about 25 received two doses of the MenACWY control vaccine. Trial participants were enrolled into age subgroups of 18-55, 56-69 and 70-plus years, which contained about 150, 27 and 61 TCR-sequenced participants, respectively.

The CDR3 regions of human TCRbeta chains were analyzed by immunosequencing. In the original analysis: TCRs in the repertoires were compared against a reference library of SARS-CoV-2-specific TCRs that had been generated with the MIRA antigen-specificity platform. Breadth meant the fraction of unique TCRs that were SARS-CoV-2-associated, whereas depth meant the fraction of total T cells that were SARS-CoV-2-associated. Each spike-specific TCR was assigned to its reactive spike region and to a CD4 or CD8 class using the MIRA data. Log10-transformed breadth and depth values were compared by one-way ANOVA with Sidak's multiple comparisons tests. The table comes from immuneACCESS by way of TCRdb, which keeps in-frame sequences with V and J called. Part of the clones is missing from these tables; in studies checked, under half for an unresolved V gene and the rest for unknown reasons. That table supplies the V and J calls and clone size; D and trimming were determined from the DNA. For this sample the table gives around 140,000 clones, of which about 91% were detected only once. The top ten clones comprise around 10% of the sample.

CDR1 SGHTA and CDR2 FQGNSA are derived from the germline V gene. Including cysteine and phenylalanine, the CDR3 has 15 amino acids. Of the read, only the CDR3 DNA is kept; its 45 bases are in frame from base 1. The germline V end is reduced by 9 bases and the J end by 2 bases; junction bases left unmatched: 5. With respect to this clone: Its recognized antigen is unknown. Base qualities are missing; no much larger clone stands one base away.

Results and caveats for the whole study, not just this receptor: In the small 56-69-year group, the increase in depth fell short of significance, most likely because of low power. Because no day 14 peak-response samples were available, repertoires were characterized only after the peak T cell response. Only a handful of AZD1222 recipients were SARS-CoV-2 seropositive at baseline, limiting conclusions about previously exposed vaccinees. Vaccine-associated CD4 TCRs spanned the whole spike protein, with dominant responses in regions 160-218 and 743-854. Participants were mostly white British, with more females than males. The authors suggested clonal diversity may have been underestimated. Nearly half of unique spike-specific TCRs reportedly recognized epitopes outside regions mutated in the B.1.351 and B.1.1.7 variants. Spike-specific TCR breadth and depth rose significantly after two AZD1222 doses compared with day 0 and with MenACWY recipients.

The time point label, as the study defines it: about 28 days (+/-7) after the second vaccine dose. Because spike-specific TCR depth and breadth did not differ between the two schedules, AZD1222 recipients who got a second dose at roughly 4 weeks were pooled with those who got a second dose at roughly 12 weeks. Vaccinee samples were obtained from the UK trials COV001 and COV002, which included a single-blind randomized controlled phase 2/3 trial of AZD1222 (ChAdOx1 nCoV-19) in healthy adults. For TCRbeta chain sequencing, PBMC samples were collected from trial participants at day 0 and at day 28 after the second dose.

The material was peripheral blood, obtained 28 days after the second AZD1222 dose. The receptor comes from an adult who received the AZD1222 COVID-19 vaccine. The V and J genes are TRBV7-2 and TRBJ1-5; 12 bases in the junction line up with TRBD1. The CDR3: CARGQGARGNQPQHF. The nucleotide sequence reads TGTGCCAGGGGACAGGGGGCGCGGGGCAATCAGCCCCAGCATTTT. Here the CDR3 is joined to the reference TRBV7-2 and TRBJ1-5 genes, and the full variable domain is: GAGVSQSPSNKVTEKGKDVELRCDPISGHTALYWYRQSLGQGLEFLIYFQGNSAPDKSGLPSDRFSAERTGGSVSTLTIQRTQQEDSAVYLCARGQGARGNQPQHFGDGTRLSIL.